This T cell receptor beta chain was sequenced during a study of blood T cell repertoires in COVID-19. Study-wide background: Samples of COVID-19 (acute and convalescent) were obtained from the United States, Italy and Spain.

Seattle enrolled patients during active infection and tracked them longitudinally. Authors' methods: Quantification of nucleated cells was approximated via reference gene primer amplification. Clones were read by immunoSEQ multiplex PCR, and TCRdb kept only the in-frame ones, dropping some. Clonal size and the V and J genes are those of that table, whereas D and trimming came from the DNA. Of approximately 100,000 clones in the sample, roughly four fifths were seen once. The CDR3 runs 16 residues. Per the germline V gene, CDR1 is MNHEY and CDR2 is SMNVEV (reference sequence). With V trimmed by 5 bases and J by 7 bases, 12 bases remained unmatched.

The chain has TRBV27 and TRBJ2-1, with TRBD1 identical over 9 bases. This receptor was obtained from a man aged 80 or over with COVID-19, enrolled during active disease. Sequences were obtained from peripheral blood. As DNA, the CDR3 is TGTGCCAGCAGTCTCCCCCCGGGACAGGGAAGGAATGAGCAGTTCTTC. Amino acids: CASSLPPGQGRNEQFF.